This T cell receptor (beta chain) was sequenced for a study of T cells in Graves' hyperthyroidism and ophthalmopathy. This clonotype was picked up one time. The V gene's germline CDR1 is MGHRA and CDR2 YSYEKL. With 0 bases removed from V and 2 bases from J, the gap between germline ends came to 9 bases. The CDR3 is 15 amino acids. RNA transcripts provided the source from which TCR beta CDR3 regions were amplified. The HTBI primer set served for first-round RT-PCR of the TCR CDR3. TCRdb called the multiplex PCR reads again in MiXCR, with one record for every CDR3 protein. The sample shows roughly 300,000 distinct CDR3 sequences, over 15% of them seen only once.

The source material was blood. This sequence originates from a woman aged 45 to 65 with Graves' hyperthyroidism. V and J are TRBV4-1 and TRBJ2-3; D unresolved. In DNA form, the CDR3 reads TGCGCCAGCAGCCAAGATCGCAGTACCACAGATACGCAGTATTTT. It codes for CASSQDRSTTDTQYF.